Presented here are 28 T cell receptor beta chains from one specimen sequenced in a study of CD8+ T cells in alopecia areata. cDNA serving as the sequencing template came from extracted, reverse transcribed RNA. Produced via immunoSEQ multiplex PCR; TCRdb's table is partial and in-frame only. Among about 130,000 clones listed, 49% were seen once. Sequencing used CD8+ T cells sorted from blood, obtained at week 0. These receptors all stem from a human donor with alopecia areata.

The genes are TRBV7-2 and TRBJ1-2; D uncertain. Trimming removed 1 base at V and 0 bases at J, with 6 bases between. The CDR3 is made up of 14 amino acids. Germline CDR1 is SGHTA and CDR2 is FQGNSA. CDR3 protein: CASSLGRANYGYTF. Here the CDR3 DNA reads TGTGCCAGCAGCTTAGGCAGAGCTAACTATGGCTACACCTTC.

J is TRBJ2-2 and V is TRBV7-8; D possibly corresponds to TRBD2 (6 bases). The CDR3 is 15 amino acids. Germline values: CDR1 SGHVS, CDR2 FQNEAQ. V lost 3 bases and J lost 4, with 12 bases in between. CDR3 residues: CASSFVSGGTGELFF. The CDR3 DNA is TGTGCCAGCAGCTTTGTTTCCGGGGGCACCGGGGAGCTGTTTTTT.

V and J are TRBV7-9 and TRBJ2-7; 9 bases are shared with TRBD1. This CDR3 is built from 13 residues. J lost 5 bases, V lost 6 bases, and 5 bases had no gene match. The germline CDR1 and CDR2 sequences are SEHNR and FQNEAQ (reference sequence). CDR3 bases: TGTGCCAGCAGACTGGACAGGGGCCACGAGCAGTACTTC. This encodes CASRLDRGHEQYF.

CDR3: CASSHQGHYGYTF. DNA for the CDR3: TGCGCCAGCAGCCACCAAGGACACTATGGCTACACCTTC. V usage is TRBV4-3 and J usage is TRBJ1-2; D is unclear. The ends were cut back, 3 bases at V and 3 bases at J, with 8 bases in the middle. From germline, CDR1 is LGHNA and CDR2 YSLEER. This CDR3 region has 13 residues.

V is TRBV30 and J is TRBJ1-2; the D is unclear. This CDR3 is 11 amino acids long. V lost 4 bases and J 8 bases, leaving 11 bases between the germline ends. From germline, CDR1 is GTSNPN and CDR2 SVGIG (reference sequence). The CDR3 spells CAWIDGLGYTF. For the CDR3, the DNA is TGTGCCTGGATAGACGGTCTGGGCTACACCTTC. Variable domain in full (rest from reference TRBV30 and TRBJ1-2): SQTIHQWPATLVQPVGSPLSLECTVEGTSNPNLYWYRQAAGRGLQLLFYSVGIGQISSEVPQNLSASRPQDRQFILSSKKLLLSDSGFYLCAWIDGLGYTFGSGTRLTVV.

This clone has only a few counts. The V and J genes are TRBV4-2 and TRBJ2-7; D is unresolved. Between the trimmed V and J ends, which lost 4 bases and 2 bases, there was a span of 9 bases. Per germline, CDR1 LGHNA and CDR2 YNFKEQ. This CDR3 spans 13 amino acids. This chain's CDR3 is CASSLTETYEQYF. CDR3 bases: TGTGCCAGCAGCCTAACAGAGACCTACGAGCAGTACTTC.

This clone was counted only a few times. The chain couples TRBV29-1 to TRBJ1-2; no clear D. Between the trimmed V and J ends, which lost 4 bases and 4 bases, there was a span of 10 bases. The CDR3 length is 12 residues. The germline V gene has CDR1 SQVTM and CDR2 ANQGSEA. The CDR3 region is CSVGSILYGYTF. The CDR3, as DNA: TGCAGCGTTGGGTCCATACTCTATGGCTACACCTTC.

V and J are TRBV4-3 and TRBJ2-3; no definite D call. CDR1 and CDR2 from the germline V gene are LGHNA and YSLEER. This CDR3 is built from 15 residues. The V and J ends lost 1 base and 5 bases respectively, with 13 bases between them. The CDR3 here is CASSQAPHTQDTQYF. The CDR3 nucleotides read TGCGCCAGCAGCCAAGCCCCTCACACGCAAGATACGCAGTATTTT.

This chain links TRBV2 with TRBJ2-5; D possibly corresponds to TRBD2 (6 bases). Per the germline V gene, CDR1 is SNHLY and CDR2 is FYNNEI. V dropped 10 bases and J dropped 4 bases, with 16 bases sitting between them. This CDR3 contains 13 residues. The DNA of the CDR3 is TGTGCCAATTTACGGGAGCCCAGAGAGACCCAGTACTTC. This encodes CANLREPRETQYF. The entire variable domain, with the rest obtained from reference TRBV2 and TRBJ2-5, is as follows: EPEVTQTPSHQVTQMGQEVILRCVPISNHLYFYWYRQILGQKVEFLVSFYNNEISEKSEIFDDQFSVERPDGSNFTLKIRSTKLEDSAMYFCANLREPRETQYFGPGTRLLVL.

This chain links TRBV23-1 with TRBJ1-1; D unclear. Being an ORF, TRBV23-1 has a function that is uncertain. The CDR3 extends over 12 amino acids. V was pared by 4 bases and J by 1 base, with 4 bases between. The CDR3 here is CASSLWNTEAFF. CDR3 coding DNA: TGCGCCAGCAGTCTCTGGAACACTGAAGCTTTCTTT.

V usage is TRBV27 and J usage is TRBJ2-2; perhaps TRBD2 as D (6 bases). This CDR3 is built from 16 residues. Germline values: CDR1 MNHEY, CDR2 SMNVEV (reference sequence). Trimming took 5 bases from V and 4 from J, leaving 17 bases between them. CDR3 in DNA: TGTGCCAGCAGTAAAGTTCGGAGGGTGGGCACCGGGGAGCTGTTTTTT. It translates to CASSKVRRVGTGELFF.

Only a few counts were recorded for this clone. The chain uses TRBV29-1 and TRBJ1-2; unclear D gene. V lost 2 bases to trimming and J lost 10 bases, with 11 bases between them. The germline V gene has CDR1 SQVTM and CDR2 ANQGSEA. The CDR3 runs 11 residues. The CDR3 sequence is CSVESGSHYTF. The CDR3 DNA reads as TGCAGCGTTGAATCGGGCAGCCACTACACCTTC.

A word on this clone: Other DNA sequences within the sample encode an identical CDR3. The chain combines TRBV10-3 with TRBJ2-7; no clear D. Germline CDR1 and CDR2: ENHRY and SYGVKD. The V end lost 2 bases, the J end lost 4 bases, and 6 bases lay between the germline ends. This CDR3 has 12 amino acids. The CDR3 DNA is TGTGCCATCAGTGAGACAGATTACGAGCAGTACTTC. Residues: CAISETDYEQYF.

The chain uses TRBV5-6 and TRBJ2-6, with D tentatively TRBD2 (7 bases). This CDR3 contains 18 residues. V dropped 2 bases and J dropped 0 bases, with 15 bases sitting between them. Per the germline V gene, CDR1 is SGHDT and CDR2 is YYEEEE. The CDR3 nucleotides read TGTGCCAGCAGCTTAACGGGGGGCTCACCCTCTGGGGCCAACGTCCTGACTTTC. This encodes CASSLTGGSPSGANVLTF.

This clone was detected only a few times. This chain's CDR3 is CASSPSVEQYF. DNA for the CDR3: TGTGCCAGCAGCCCCAGCGTCGAGCAGTACTTC. The chain uses TRBV7-8 and TRBJ2-7; D is ambiguous. Germline values: CDR1 SGHVS, CDR2 FQNEAQ. V was pared by 5 bases and J by 6 bases, with 8 bases between. The CDR3 is made up of 11 amino acids.

The chain is built from TRBV29-1 and TRBJ1-2; 7 nucleotides agree with TRBD1. Germline CDR1 and CDR2: SQVTM and ANQGSEA. After removal of 6 bases from V and 4 bases from J, the junction contained 14 bases not matched to a gene. The CDR3 spans 15 residues. For the CDR3, the DNA is TGCAGCGTGGTTGATTCCCCGGGACAGCTCTATGGCTACACCTTC. Translating it yields CSVVDSPGQLYGYTF.

CDR3 sequence (DNA): TGTGCCAGCAGCTCCCCGGGACAGGGGGGGTATGGCTACACCTTC. It specifies CASSSPGQGGYGYTF. The chain links TRBV7-9 to TRBJ1-2; 11 bases are a match to TRBD1. The CDR3 is 15 residues long. Per the germline V gene, CDR1 is SEHNR and CDR2 is FQNEAQ (reference sequence). V was clipped by 4 bases and J by 5 bases; unmatched bases: 6. The complete variable domain, with remaining parts taken from reference TRBV7-9 and TRBJ1-2, reads DTGVSQNPRHKITKRGQNVTFRCDPISEHNRLYWYRQTLGQGPEFLTYFQNEAQLEKSRLLSDRFSAERPKGSFSTLEIQRTEQGDSAMYLCASSSPGQGGYGYTFGSGTRLTVV.

The chain carries TRBV29-1 and TRBJ2-1; the match to TRBD2 covers 9 bases. Germline V gene data show CDR1 as SQVTM and CDR2 as ANQGSEA. Losses at the gene ends were 4 bases for V and 7 bases for J; bases not matched to a gene: 5. The CDR3 has 13 amino acids. CDR3 in amino acids: CSVGSGGFNEQFF. CDR3 nucleotides: TGCAGCGTTGGGAGCGGGGGGTTTAATGAGCAGTTCTTC.

The chain couples TRBV30 to TRBJ2-6; D ambiguous. The CDR3 is 13 amino acids. With 4 bases removed from V and 1 base from J, the gap between germline ends came to 5 bases. Germline values: CDR1 GTSNPN, CDR2 SVGIG (reference sequence). CDR3 sequence: CAWTVSGANVLTF. The CDR3 DNA follows: TGTGCCTGGACAGTATCTGGGGCCAACGTCCTGACTTTC.

The rearrangement joins TRBV6-6 to TRBJ2-6; D is unresolved. The germline V gene encodes CDR1 MNHNY and CDR2 SVGAGI (reference sequence). Deletions cut 1 base from V and 1 base from J, with 8 bases between. The CDR3 totals 16 residues. The CDR3 sequence: CASSYFPSSGANVLTF. As DNA, the CDR3 is TGTGCCAGCAGTTACTTTCCCTCTTCTGGGGCCAACGTCCTGACTTTC.

The CDR3 nucleotides read TGTGCCAGCAGGCCCTCCAGCGGGCCCTACGAGCAGTACTTC. This translates into CASRPSSGPYEQYF. The chain employs TRBV27 and TRBJ2-7, with D perhaps TRBD2 (6 bases). Germline CDR1 and CDR2: MNHEY and SMNVEV (reference sequence). The CDR3 covers 14 residues. Trimming left V 6 bases short and J 2 bases short, with 14 bases between.

This clone came up many times. The chain combines TRBV19 with TRBJ1-5; D is possibly TRBD1 (5 bases). Trimming cost V 4 bases and J 2 bases, with 9 bases left between them. CDR1 and CDR2 (germline): LNHDA, SQIVND (reference sequence). CDR3 size: 14 residues. CDR3 residues: CASSRGVGNQPQHF. DNA for the CDR3: TGTGCCAGTAGTAGGGGGGTCGGCAATCAGCCCCAGCATTTT.

For this clone: This specimen includes other DNA sequences encoding the same CDR3. The chain joins TRBV27 to TRBJ2-2; D gene ambiguous. The CDR3 has 14 amino acids. Trimming removed 3 bases from V and 1 base from J, with 6 bases in between. Germline assignment: CDR1 MNHEY and CDR2 SMNVEV (reference sequence). The CDR3 nucleotides are TGTGCCAGCAGTTTCGTCAGGAACACCGGGGAGCTGTTTTTT. Encoded protein: CASSFVRNTGELFF.

The chain uses TRBV4-2 and TRBJ2-3; the match to TRBD1 covers 7 bases. J lost 6 bases, V lost 1 base, and 1 base had no gene match. Germline V gives CDR1 LGHNA, CDR2 YNFKEQ. The CDR3 has 13 residues. The CDR3 bases are TGTGCCAGCAGCCAAGGGGACAGCGATACGCAGTATTTT. Translated, it gives CASSQGDSDTQYF.

This chain links TRBV27 with TRBJ1-2; the D gene is possibly TRBD1 (5 bases). From germline, CDR1 is MNHEY and CDR2 SMNVEV (reference sequence). The CDR3 is 14 residues long. The V end was cut by 5 bases, the J end by 4 bases, with 14 bases between. For the CDR3, the DNA is TGTGCCAGCAGTCCCCCCGGGACTTTCTATGGCTACACCTTC. The encoded protein is CASSPPGTFYGYTF.

This clone was counted only a few times. The rearrangement joins TRBV19 to TRBJ2-1, with 9 bases aligning to TRBD1. Germline V gene lookup returns CDR1 LNHDA and CDR2 SQIVND (reference sequence). Trimming cost V 1 base and J 3 bases; bases outside gene matches: 4. The CDR3 loop spans 16 amino acids. DNA for the CDR3: TGTGCCAGTAGTATAGCCGGGACAGGGTACTACAATGAGCAGTTCTTC. Its protein is CASSIAGTGYYNEQFF. Based on the CDR3 plus reference TRBV19 and TRBJ2-1, the full variable domain is DGGITQSPKYLFRKEGQNVTLSCEQNLNHDAMYWYRQDPGQGLRLIYYSQIVNDFQKGDIAEGYSVSREKKESFPLTVTSAQKNPTAFYLCASSIAGTGYYNEQFFGPGTRLTVL.

This clone was counted between two and nine times. The chain couples TRBV5-4 to TRBJ1-3, with unresolved D. V lost 2 bases to trimming and J lost 4 bases, with 1 base between them. CDR1 is SGHNT and CDR2 is YYREEE in the germline V gene (reference sequence). The CDR3 is 11 residues long. The CDR3, as DNA: TGTGCCAGCAGCTTCGGAAACACCATATATTTT. Its protein is CASSFGNTIYF.

This clone was seen a single time. V is TRBV13 and J is TRBJ1-6, with unresolved D. Germline V CDR1 and CDR2: PRHDT, FYEKMQ (reference sequence). The CDR3 is made up of 16 amino acids. V was trimmed by 0 bases and J by 9 bases, leaving 15 bases between them. DNA of the CDR3: TGTGCCAGCAGCTTAGGCCTATCAGCCCCAGGTTCACCCCTCCACTTT. It translates to CASSLGLSAPGSPLHF.